This T cell receptor beta chain stems from a study of shared clonotypes between healthy human individuals. Concerning this clone itself: This sample includes further DNA sequences coding for the same CDR3.

The V end lost 3 bases, the J end lost 2 bases, and 11 bases lay between the germline ends. The CDR3 runs to 14 residues. Per germline, CDR1 KGHSH and CDR2 LQKENI. Data came from immunoSEQ multiplex PCR; TCRdb stores just in-frame clones and leaves some out. There are a few million clones in the sample; 85% to 95% occur only once, and under 0.45% lies in the top ten. The clonotype comes from a man in his late teens or twenties in good health. Some clones in this sample may be carry-over from other donors' samples. The chain joins TRBV18 to TRBJ2-7, with D maybe TRBD2 (5 bases). The sequencing sample was made of naive CD4+ T cells from PBMCs. The subset denotes: CD45RA+ positively selected. CDR3 amino acids: CASSPRTETYEQYF. The CDR3 bases are TGTGCCAGCTCACCCCGGACTGAGACCTACGAGCAGTACTTC.